This T cell receptor (beta chain) was recovered during a study of T cells in Graves' hyperthyroidism and ophthalmopathy. About the research overall: Before treatment of any kind, peripheral blood was taken at initial diagnosis.

The source material, RNA transcripts, was used to amplify TCR beta CDR3 regions. First-round RT-PCR targeting the TCR CDR3 was performed with the HTBI primer set. TCRdb independently ran MiXCR on the multiplex PCR reads; one entry per CDR3 protein. The sample shows some 490,000 distinct CDR3 sequences, about 20% of them seen only once. Isolation of PBMCs was performed on roughly 9 ml fresh peripheral blood. With respect to this clonotype: The antigen is not known.

Points from the study as a whole: The model's output predicted ophthalmopathy at a median of roughly 6 months prior to onset.

This CDR3 spans 14 amino acids. The trim removed 4 bases at V and 9 bases at J, leaving 10 bases unmatched. Germline V gene sequence: CDR1 MDHEN, CDR2 SYDVKM. This TCR came from a woman in her 70s with Graves' ophthalmopathy. Input material: blood. This sequence joins TRBV28 and TRBJ1-1; 8 nucleotides align to TRBD1. The CDR3 loop reads CASSSGQGWTKAFF. Here the CDR3 DNA reads TGTGCCAGCAGTTCCGGACAGGGTTGGACTAAAGCTTTCTTT.